This TCR beta chain originates from a study of cytomegalovirus exposure and HLA in healthy donors. This CDR3 has 14 amino acids. Study-wide results and caveats: The study put under 200 TCR beta chains on its list as cytomegalovirus-associated. Rare sequences made up most TCRs, while some public TCRs were found in many donors.

Turning to this clone: What it binds is not known.

Measured with immunoSEQ multiplex PCR; TCRdb has only the in-frame clones, and not every one. The repertoire holds roughly 50,000 clones, with 90% as singletons. Sequenced material: PBMCs. The receptor was derived from a man aged 18 to 29 in good health and CMV-seronegative. The rearrangement uses TRBV21-1 and TRBJ2-3; the table assigns TRBD1, which was not confirmed against the DNA. TRBV21-1 is noted as a pseudogene. CDR3 sequence: CASSKGGCTDTQYF. DNA for the CDR3: TGTGCCAGCAGCAAAGGGGGCTGCACAGATACGCAGTATTTT.